One sample yielded the 8 T cell receptor beta chains listed below, sequenced in a study of cytomegalovirus exposure and HLA in healthy donors. PCR involved 60 Vbeta and 13 Jbeta primers. The assay was immunoSEQ multiplex PCR, and TCRdb's table has in-frame clones only and misses some. Seen here are more than 110,000 clones, 80% observed once, and the top ten hold around 4.9%. Sample: PBMCs. All receptors come from a male donor in good health and CMV-seronegative.

The J gene is TRBJ2-3, the V gene TRBV2; TRBD1 aligns across 7 bases. CDR3 length: 21 residues. Unmatched junction bases numbered 20, after V lost 2 bases and J lost 0 bases. Germline assignment: CDR1 SNHLY and CDR2 FYNNEI. The DNA for the CDR3 is TGTGCCAGCAGTGAAAAGTCCCGGACAGGTTTTCAACTTTCTAGCACAGATACGCAGTATTTT. Protein: CASSEKSRTGFQLSSTDTQYF. The whole variable domain, remainder taken from reference TRBV2 and TRBJ2-3, is EPEVTQTPSHQVTQMGQEVILRCVPISNHLYFYWYRQILGQKVEFLVSFYNNEISEKSEIFDDQFSVERPDGSNFTLKIRSTKLEDSAMYFCASSEKSRTGFQLSSTDTQYFGPGTRLTVL.

This clone was seen more than once but under ten times. This chain links TRBV19 with TRBJ1-5; no firm D call. The CDR3 loop spans 13 amino acids. Trimming removed 10 bases at V and 4 bases at J, with 14 bases between. CDR1 LNHDA and CDR2 SQIVND come from the germline V gene (reference sequence). CDR3 in amino acids: CATTSTGNQPQHF. In DNA form, the CDR3 reads TGTGCCACCACGAGCACGGGGAATCAGCCCCAGCATTTT.

This clone was found a few times. CDR3 bases: TGTGCCAGTAGTATAGACGTTGGTGATATCGGGGGAAGTGGCTACACCTTC. Translating gives CASSIDVGDIGGSGYTF. This rearrangement joins TRBV19 to TRBJ1-2; D perhaps matches TRBD1 (5 bases). The CDR3 totals 17 residues. Trimming took 0 bases from V and 7 from J, leaving 21 bases between them. Germline loops: CDR1 LNHDA, CDR2 SQIVND (reference sequence).

This clone was counted at least ten times. The DNA for the CDR3 is TGTGCCAGCAGTGACTCCGGGGCTGGGGCCAACGTCCTGACTTTC. Protein: CASSDSGAGANVLTF. The chain couples TRBV6-4 to TRBJ2-6; TRBD2 might be the D (5 bases). The germline CDR1 and CDR2 sequences are MRHNA and SNTAGT. V was shortened by 0 bases and J by 2 bases, with 5 bases between the two germline ends. The CDR3 runs 15 residues.

V usage is TRBV28 and J usage is TRBJ1-3; D gene ambiguous. The germline gives CDR1 MDHEN, CDR2 SYDVKM. V was pared by 8 bases and J by 0 bases, with 8 bases between. The CDR3 is 13 amino acids. CDR3 DNA sequence: TGTGCCAGCCTTTTGAGCTCTGGAAACACCATATATTTT. Translating it yields CASLLSSGNTIYF.

This clone showed up just a few times. The gene calls are TRBV4-1 and TRBJ2-1; maybe TRBD2 (6 bases). The CDR3 spans 17 residues. CDR1 MGHRA and CDR2 YSYEKL come from the germline V gene. V was shortened by 1 base and J by 0 bases, with 13 bases between the two germline ends. Here the CDR3 reads CASSQVGGASSYNEQFF. The DNA for the CDR3 is TGCGCCAGCAGCCAAGTGGGAGGAGCTAGCTCCTACAATGAGCAGTTCTTC.

This rearrangement joins TRBV19 to TRBJ1-4; perhaps TRBD1 as D (6 bases). Germline CDR1 reads LNHDA; CDR2 reads SQIVND (reference sequence). This CDR3 has 14 residues. Deletions cut 9 bases from V and 3 bases from J, with 14 bases between. As DNA, the CDR3 is TGTGCCAGCAATGACAGGCGCGCTAATGAAAAACTGTTTTTT. Translation gives CASNDRRANEKLFF.

The rearrangement uses TRBV2 and TRBJ1-2; D gene ambiguous. The CDR3 length is 14 residues. Trimming shortened V by 6 bases and J by 8 bases, and 19 bases separated the two germline ends. CDR1 is SNHLY, CDR2 FYNNEI, per germline. CDR3 coding DNA: TGTGCCAGCAGCCGTGACCAGACTAGCCGCGGCTACACCTTC. Amino acid sequence: CASSRDQTSRGYTF.